The source of this T cell receptor beta chain is a study of PD-L1 blockade in urothelial cancer. Background on the study: At 3 weeks after treatment start (second dose) and again at 6 weeks, blood was analyzed.

Specified time point: peripheral blood 6 weeks after treatment start. Sample numbers ranged from 1 to 8 per patient, encompassing pretreatment and on-treatment collections. Per germline, CDR1 MDHEN and CDR2 SYDVKM. This CDR3 is 14 amino acids long. V lost 5 bases and J lost 0, with 8 bases in between. Repertoires were generated with immunoSEQ multiplex PCR, while TCRdb's copy carries only in-frame clones and drops some. The table shows nearly 50,000 clones, with more than 80% occurring only once. This TCR was sampled from a man in his 70s with urothelial cancer. The chain couples TRBV28 to TRBJ1-5, with D uncertain. The source material was PBMCs, sampled around atezolizumab (anti-PD-L1) treatment. The CDR3 DNA sequence: TGTGCCAGCAGTCGACACCTTAGCAATCAGCCCCAGCATTTT. Amino acid sequence: CASSRHLSNQPQHF.